This T cell receptor beta chain is from a study of blood T cells in healthy people across ages. For the second PCR, which ran for 7 to 11 cycles, a sample-barcoded 5' primer and a J-beta primer mix were used. With 12 random nucleotides, a template-switch adaptor tagged each individual cDNA molecule. TCRdb processed the 5' RACE reads anew with MiXCR; each CDR3 protein has one entry. The sample contains some 1.5 million distinct CDR3 sequences, about 28% of which appear only once. This clonotype was recorded a few times. Trimming stripped 5 bases from V and 5 bases from J, with 9 bases between. CDR3 length: 12 amino acids. CDR1 is MNHEY, CDR2 SMNVEV, per germline (reference sequence).

The source material was blood. The clonotype comes from a woman aged 25 to 45 in good health. This chain links TRBV27 with TRBJ1-1; D is unresolved. In nucleotides, the CDR3 is TGTGCCAGCAGTGGGGTATGGACTGAAGCTTTCTTT. As protein: CASSGVWTEAFF.